The next 30 T cell receptor beta chains were all read from a single sample in a study of beta chain features in type 1 diabetes. The entirety of the isolated RNA underwent reverse transcription, so expressed TCRB transcripts were sequenced. The assay was immunoSEQ multiplex PCR, and TCRdb's table has in-frame clones only and misses some. This sample has 350,000 to 400,000 clones, with less than 15% found just once. Sequencing input: naive CD4+ T cells from blood. These receptors were collected from a woman in her late teens or twenties in good health.

The chain combines TRBV19 with TRBJ2-3, with D tentatively TRBD1 (6 bases). Per the germline V gene, CDR1 is LNHDA and CDR2 is SQIVND (reference sequence). The CDR3 sequence is 17 residues long. V was cut by 7 bases and J by 0 bases, with 20 bases left in between. This CDR3 reads CASTNQPGQPSTDTQYF. Here the CDR3 DNA reads TGTGCCAGTACTAACCAACCTGGACAGCCTAGCACAGATACGCAGTATTTT.

This chain joins TRBV19 and TRBJ1-1, with D hard to call. Trimming took 1 base from V and 0 from J, leaving 9 bases between them. This CDR3 spans 15 amino acids. Looked up from germline, CDR1 is LNHDA and CDR2 is SQIVND (reference sequence). The CDR3 nucleotides are TGTGCCAGTAGTATAGCTGACTTAATGAACACTGAAGCTTTCTTT. This gives the protein CASSIADLMNTEAFF.

The V call is TRBV29-1, the J call TRBJ2-1; TRBD1 matches 7 bases. There are 12 residues in the CDR3. The V gene's germline CDR1 is SQVTM and CDR2 ANQGSEA. V lost 6 bases and J lost 6; bases outside the gene matches: 5. The CDR3 DNA follows: TGCAGCGTAACGACAGGGTCCAATGAGCAGTTCTTC. It specifies CSVTTGSNEQFF.

This clone turned up a few times. Other DNA sequences within the sample encode an identical CDR3. V usage is TRBV9 and J usage is TRBJ2-7; D perhaps matches TRBD1 (8 bases). Trimming left V 0 bases short and J 6 bases short, with 10 bases between. The germline gives CDR1 SGDLS, CDR2 YYNGEE. The CDR3 contains 13 residues. CDR3 in DNA: TGTGCCAGCAGCGTAGACAGGGGGGGCGAGCAGTACTTC. It translates to CASSVDRGGEQYF.

This clone has just a few counts. Here the CDR3 reads CASSPERATPNEQYF. The CDR3 DNA is TGTGCCAGCAGCCCGGAGAGAGCCACCCCTAACGAGCAGTACTTC. The chain has TRBV28 and TRBJ2-7; D not resolved. This CDR3 comprises 15 residues. Germline V gene sequence: CDR1 MDHEN, CDR2 SYDVKM. V lost 6 bases to trimming and J lost 5 bases, with 20 bases between them.

This clone was seen a handful of times. The rearrangement joins TRBV10-1 to TRBJ2-3; 8 nucleotides line up with TRBD1. Germline-derived CDR1 and CDR2 are WNHNN and SYGVQD (reference sequence). This CDR3 region has 12 residues. Trimming took 8 bases from V and 11 from J; bases not matched to a gene: 9. This CDR3 reads CASAKSGQGQYF. Written as DNA, the CDR3 is TGCGCCAGCGCGAAGAGTGGACAGGGGCAGTATTTT.

This clone was observed a few times. V gene TRBV7-2 combines with J gene TRBJ2-3; 9 nucleotides match TRBD2. This CDR3 is built from 19 residues. V lost 4 bases, J lost 2 bases, and 16 bases stayed unmatched. CDR1 is SGHTA and CDR2 is FQGNSA in the germline V gene. The CDR3 DNA is TGTGCCAGCAGCTCACCTATCTTTGGTGCGGGAGGGTACACAGATACGCAGTATTTT. Protein sequence: CASSSPIFGAGGYTDTQYF.

The V call is TRBV18, the J call TRBJ2-2, with a tentative D call TRBD1 (6 bases). The CDR3 is 16 amino acids. Germline loops: CDR1 KGHSH, CDR2 LQKENI. V was pared by 3 bases and J by 6 bases, with 17 bases between. The CDR3 DNA reads TGTGCCAGCTCACCGTTGGACAGTTCGTCTTCCGGGGAGCTGTTTTTT. Residues: CASSPLDSSSSGELFF.

The rearrangement uses TRBV4-2 and TRBJ2-5, with TRBD2 matching 10 bases. The CDR3 extends over 19 amino acids. With V trimmed by 0 bases and J by 2 bases, 12 bases remained unmatched. Germline V CDR1 and CDR2: LGHNA, YNFKEQ. CDR3 protein: CASSQDRSSGSQSQETQYF. DNA for the CDR3: TGTGCCAGCAGCCAAGATAGGTCTAGCGGGAGCCAATCTCAAGAGACCCAGTACTTC.

The V call is TRBV6-6, the J call TRBJ2-5; 9 bases are shared with TRBD1. The CDR3 runs 14 residues. V lost 5 bases and J lost 5; bases outside the gene matches: 6. Germline assignment: CDR1 MNHNY and CDR2 SVGAGI (reference sequence). The CDR3 reads CASSPGQGSETQYF. The CDR3 DNA sequence: TGTGCCAGCAGTCCTGGACAGGGGTCGGAGACCCAGTACTTC.

This clone was counted a few times. This sequence joins TRBV10-3 and TRBJ1-2, with TRBD1 matching 8 bases. The V gene's germline CDR1 is ENHRY and CDR2 SYGVKD. The CDR3 totals 13 residues. The junction had 2 bases not matched to a gene; V was cut back by 3 bases and J by 5 bases. The CDR3 reads CAISEGQGYGYTF. CDR3 bases: TGTGCCATCAGTGAAGGACAGGGATATGGCTACACCTTC.

The gene calls are TRBV19 and TRBJ2-1; maybe TRBD2 (6 bases). The CDR3 is 13 residues long. Germline assignment: CDR1 LNHDA and CDR2 SQIVND (reference sequence). V gave up 7 bases and J gave up 9 bases, with 16 bases separating them. CDR3 loop: CASTTGLLGEQFF. The CDR3 region has the DNA TGTGCCAGTACCACGGGACTTTTGGGTGAGCAGTTCTTC.

The rearrangement uses TRBV5-1 and TRBJ2-2; 9 bases agree with TRBD1. The V gene's germline CDR1 is SGHRS and CDR2 YFSETQ. The CDR3 contains 16 residues. J lost 4 bases, V lost 4 bases, and 8 bases had no gene match. CDR3 in DNA: TGCGCCAGCAGCCTACAGGGGGCGCGCGGCACCGGGGAGCTGTTTTTT. Amino acid sequence: CASSLQGARGTGELFF. The full variable domain, its missing parts supplied by reference TRBV5-1 and TRBJ2-2, is KAGVTQTPRYLIKTRGQQVTLSCSPISGHRSVSWYQQTPGQGLQFLFEYFSETQRNKGNFPGRFSGRQFSNSRSEMNVSTLELGDSALYLCASSLQGARGTGELFFGEGSRLTVL.

In this sample, this clone turned up a few times. The chain carries TRBV6-6 and TRBJ2-1, with 8 bases fitting TRBD2. The germline gives CDR1 MNHNY, CDR2 SVGAGI (reference sequence). V gave up 6 bases and J gave up 2 bases; unmatched junction bases: 3. There are 14 residues in the CDR3. The CDR3 sequence is CASREGLAYNEQFF. CDR3 DNA sequence: TGTGCCAGCAGAGAGGGACTAGCCTACAATGAGCAGTTCTTC.

CDR3 nucleotides: TGTGCCACCAGCAGAGAGACAGGACCCCAGCATTTT. It is translated as CATSRETGPQHF. The chain is built from TRBV15 and TRBJ1-5; TRBD1 is a possible D gene (6 bases). Trimming cost V 0 bases and J 10 bases, with 7 bases left between them. Germline V lookup: CDR1 LNHNV, CDR2 YYDKDF (reference sequence). This CDR3 has 12 amino acids.

The rearrangement joins TRBV28 to TRBJ2-4; weak D call: TRBD1 (5 bases). V was clipped by 6 bases and J by 0 bases, with 6 bases between them. CDR1 and CDR2 (germline): MDHEN, SYDVKM. The CDR3 sequence is 13 residues long. DNA for the CDR3: TGTGCCAGCAGGACAGTAGCCAAAAACATTCAGTACTTC. Amino acid sequence: CASRTVAKNIQYF.

This clone has more than one count but fewer than ten. CDR3 sequence: CASSLGTTGWNIQYF. CDR3 DNA: TGCGCCAGCAGCTTGGGAACAACAGGGTGGAACATTCAGTACTTC. The V gene is TRBV5-1, the J gene TRBJ2-4; D is possibly TRBD1 (6 bases). The CDR3 covers 15 residues. Trimming took 0 bases from V and 7 from J, leaving 14 bases between them. CDR1 and CDR2 (germline): SGHRS, YFSETQ. Supplemented by reference TRBV5-1 and TRBJ2-4, the full variable domain reads KAGVTQTPRYLIKTRGQQVTLSCSPISGHRSVSWYQQTPGQGLQFLFEYFSETQRNKGNFPGRFSGRQFSNSRSEMNVSTLELGDSALYLCASSLGTTGWNIQYFGAGTRLSVL.

In this sample, this clone turned up a few times. This rearrangement joins TRBV6-5 to TRBJ1-5; D gene unclear. CDR3 length: 13 residues. CDR1 and CDR2 from the germline V gene are MNHEY and SVGAGI. V lost 5 bases and J 5 bases, leaving 10 bases between the germline ends. The chain's CDR3 is CASSDSQHQPQHF. Written as DNA, the CDR3 is TGTGCCAGCAGTGATAGCCAGCATCAGCCCCAGCATTTT.

This clone turned up a few times. This chain joins TRBV14 and TRBJ2-1; no clear D gene. Trimming shortened V by 1 base and J by 6 bases, and 7 bases separated the two germline ends. The CDR3 consists of 13 residues. Per germline, CDR1 SGHDN and CDR2 FVKESK. DNA for the CDR3: TGTGCCAGCAGCCAAGTTGCCGGCAATGAGCAGTTCTTC. Translation gives CASSQVAGNEQFF.

There are a few counts of this clone. V and J are TRBV29-1 and TRBJ2-6, with D perhaps TRBD1 (5 bases). The CDR3 length is 15 residues. Germline assignment: CDR1 SQVTM and CDR2 ANQGSEA. Trimming cost V 4 bases and J 0 bases, with 10 bases left between them. The chain's CDR3 is CSVGGHPSGANVLTF. For the CDR3, the DNA is TGCAGCGTTGGAGGACACCCCTCTGGGGCCAACGTCCTGACTTTC.

The V call is TRBV7-2, the J call TRBJ1-4, with 7 bases lining up with TRBD1. Germline CDR1 reads SGHTA; CDR2 reads FQGNSA. This CDR3 has 14 amino acids. With V trimmed by 5 bases and J by 5 bases, 5 bases remained unmatched. The DNA for the CDR3 is TGTGCCAGCAGCCGCGACAGGGCGAATGAAAAACTGTTTTTT. It is translated as CASSRDRANEKLFF.

The V and J genes are TRBV4-2 and TRBJ2-3, with TRBD1 identical over 8 bases. Looked up from germline, CDR1 is LGHNA and CDR2 is YNFKEQ. V was pared by 4 bases and J by 2 bases, with 5 bases of the junction left unmatched. The CDR3 is made up of 15 amino acids. The chain's CDR3 is CASSPDRGSTDTQYF. CDR3 DNA: TGTGCCAGCAGCCCCGACAGGGGATCCACAGATACGCAGTATTTT.

The chain recombines TRBV30 with TRBJ2-7; maybe TRBD2 (6 bases). The CDR3 runs to 14 residues. Germline V gene sequence: CDR1 GTSNPN, CDR2 SVGIG (reference sequence). The ends were cut back, 2 bases at V and 1 base at J, with 12 bases in the middle. The CDR3 DNA follows: TGTGCCTGGAGTAATCGGGGGATTTCCTACGAGCAGTACTTC. This codes for CAWSNRGISYEQYF.

This clone was observed a handful of times. J is TRBJ1-2 and V is TRBV6-6, with 7 positions matching TRBD1. CDR1 and CDR2 (germline): MNHNY, SVGAGI (reference sequence). The CDR3 has 11 residues. V shed 6 bases, J shed 8 bases, and the junction held 3 bases outside the gene matches. CDR3 nucleotides: TGTGCCAGCAGAGGGGGCGGAGGCTACACCTTC. The encoded protein is CASRGGGGYTF.

The chain employs TRBV7-9 and TRBJ2-3, with TRBD1 matching over 7 bases. There are 18 residues in the CDR3. CDR1 is SEHNR and CDR2 is FQNEAQ in the germline V gene (reference sequence). Trimming at V came to 4 bases and at J to 6 bases, leaving 19 bases not matched to a gene. CDR3: CASSSIIVGTAKWDTQYF. The CDR3 bases are TGTGCCAGCAGCTCCATCATCGTCGGGACAGCAAAGTGGGATACGCAGTATTTT.

The chain joins TRBV10-3 to TRBJ1-2, with 7 bases lining up with TRBD1. The length of the CDR3 is 14 residues. Trimming at V came to 2 bases and at J to 0 bases, leaving 0 bases not matched to a gene. Per germline, CDR1 ENHRY and CDR2 SYGVKD. CDR3 residues: CAISEGTANYGYTF. The CDR3 nucleotides are TGTGCCATCAGTGAGGGGACAGCTAACTATGGCTACACCTTC.

The CDR3 loop reads CASSQAWTGRTNYGYTF. The CDR3 DNA follows: TGTGCCAGCAGCCAGGCCTGGACAGGGAGAACTAACTATGGCTACACCTTC. This chain joins TRBV5-4 and TRBJ1-2; 8 bases map to TRBD1. Germline-derived CDR1 and CDR2 are SGHNT and YYREEE (reference sequence). The CDR3 is made up of 17 amino acids. Trimming took 4 bases from V and 0 from J; bases not matched to a gene: 11.

This sequence joins TRBV29-1 and TRBJ2-2; 12 bases align to TRBD2. The CDR3 totals 14 residues. V shed 4 bases, J shed 6 bases, and the junction held 3 bases outside the gene matches. Germline CDR1 SQVTM, CDR2 ANQGSEA. CDR3 DNA sequence: TGCAGCGTTGGGCTAGCGGGAGGGCCCGGGGAGCTGTTTTTT. This gives the protein CSVGLAGGPGELFF.

In its sample, this clone was seen a few times. V is TRBV29-1 and J is TRBJ2-3; D is unclear. V lost 2 bases to trimming and J lost 2 bases, with 5 bases between them. The CDR3 is made up of 12 amino acids. Germline CDR1 SQVTM, CDR2 ANQGSEA. This chain's CDR3 is CSVETSTDTQYF. CDR3 nucleotide sequence: TGCAGCGTTGAAACATCCACAGATACGCAGTATTTT.

Details on this clone: The junction differs from germline at one of its ends, possibly a read error. This chain links TRBV11-3 with TRBJ2-2, with 7 bases lining up with TRBD2. The CDR3 contains 15 residues. Germline V gene sequence: CDR1 SGHNT, CDR2 YENEEA. The CDR3: CASSSPTSNIGELFF. The CDR3 DNA reads TGTGCCAGCAGCTCACCGACTAGCAACATCGGGGAGCTGTTTTTT.